These T cell receptor beta chains were read from a single sample in a study of beta chain features in type 1 diabetes. Profiled with immunoSEQ multiplex PCR; TCRdb holds only in-frame clones, not every one. The sample carries a few hundred thousand clones, 16% recorded once. Sequences were obtained from naive CD4+ T cells from blood. The receptors derive from a man aged 30 to 45 with type 1 diabetes. Both conserved end residues are part of each CDR3. The D gene is left open where the match is weak. Size is stated for part of the rows, as once, few or many counts, or as a class when the clone is expanded.

J gene: TRBJ2-1; D gene: TRBD1; V gene: TRBV7-9; clone size: NA; CDR3 DNA: TGTGCCAGCAGCTGGGACAGGGCGTCCTACAATGAGCAGTTCTTC; CDR3 protein: CASSWDRASYNEQFF
J gene: TRBJ2-1; D gene: TRBD1; V gene: TRBV7-9; clone size: few; CDR3 DNA: TGTGCCAGCAGACAAGACAGGGGGCATGTAGATGAGCAGTTCTTC; CDR3 protein: CASRQDRGHVDEQFF
J gene: TRBJ2-1; D gene: TRBD2; V gene: TRBV9; clone size: few; CDR3 DNA: TGTGCCAGCAGCGTAGCTGGCGGGAGTAACTCCCGGGAGCAGTTCTTC; CDR3 protein: CASSVAGGSNSREQFF
J gene: TRBJ2-5; D gene: NA; V gene: TRBV9; clone size: few; CDR3 DNA: TGTGCCAGCAGCCCGAGCCCCGTTGAGACCCAGTACTTC; CDR3 protein: CASSPSPVETQYF
J gene: TRBJ2-3; D gene: NA; V gene: TRBV15; clone size: few; CDR3 DNA: TGTGCCACCAGCAGAGACCGAGGCACAGATACGCAGTATTTT; CDR3 protein: CATSRDRGTDTQYF
J gene: TRBJ2-1; D gene: TRBD2; V gene: TRBV29-1; clone size: NA; CDR3 DNA: TGCAGCGTTGCCCGGACTAGCGGGATAGGTGAGCAGTTCTTC; CDR3 protein: CSVARTSGIGEQFF
J gene: TRBJ2-3; D gene: TRBD2; V gene: TRBV4-1; clone size: NA; CDR3 DNA: TGCGCCAGCAGCCGATTTAGCGGGGCGAGCACAGATACGCAGTATTTT; CDR3 protein: CASSRFSGASTDTQYF
J gene: TRBJ2-5; D gene: TRBD2; V gene: TRBV18; clone size: few; CDR3 DNA: TGTGCCAGCTCACCGACTAGCGGGGCTCAAGAGACCCAGTACTTC; CDR3 protein: CASSPTSGAQETQYF
J gene: TRBJ2-3; D gene: NA; V gene: TRBV7-9; clone size: NA; CDR3 DNA: TGTGCCAGCAGCTCGATCAGAAGTGCCGGGAACACAGATACGCAGTATTTT; CDR3 protein: CASSSIRSAGNTDTQYF
J gene: TRBJ2-4; D gene: TRBD2; V gene: TRBV28; clone size: NA; CDR3 DNA: TGTGGAGCGGGAGCCGATGAAAACATTCAGTACTTC; CDR3 protein: CGAGADENIQYF
J gene: TRBJ2-3; D gene: TRBD1; V gene: TRBV7-3; clone size: few; CDR3 DNA: TGTGCCAGCAGCCTACAGGGGGCTTTAGATACGCAGTATTTT; CDR3 protein: CASSLQGALDTQYF
J gene: TRBJ2-1; D gene: TRBD2; V gene: TRBV14; clone size: NA; CDR3 DNA: TGTGCCAGCAGCCCTCAGGGACTAGCGGGTTACAATGAGCAGTTCTTC; CDR3 protein: CASSPQGLAGYNEQFF
J gene: TRBJ1-2; D gene: TRBD1; V gene: TRBV25-1; clone size: few; CDR3 DNA: TGTGCCAGCAGTGACTCGGACAGGGTTTTCGATGGCTACACCTTC; CDR3 protein: CASSDSDRVFDGYTF
J gene: TRBJ2-1; D gene: TRBD1; V gene: TRBV28; clone size: NA; CDR3 DNA: TGTGCCAGCAGTTCTGGACAGGGGGGCTACAATGAGCAGTTCTTC; CDR3 protein: CASSSGQGGYNEQFF
J gene: TRBJ2-1; D gene: TRBD2; V gene: TRBV4-1; clone size: NA; CDR3 DNA: TGCGCCAGCAGCCACGGAAGCGGGAGGACTCAGGACAATGAGCAGTTCTTC; CDR3 protein: CASSHGSGRTQDNEQFF
J gene: TRBJ2-3; D gene: NA; V gene: TRBV5-4; clone size: few; CDR3 DNA: TGTGCCAGCAGCTTGGTGACGGAGCTTACGCAGTATTTT; CDR3 protein: CASSLVTELTQYF
J gene: TRBJ1-1; D gene: NA; V gene: TRBV4-3; clone size: few; CDR3 DNA: TGCGCCAGCAGCCAGTTCAGAAACTCGAACACTGAAGCTTTCTTT; CDR3 protein: CASSQFRNSNTEAFF
J gene: TRBJ2-2; D gene: NA; V gene: TRBV7-9; clone size: few; CDR3 DNA: TGTGCCAGCAGCTTACTAGCGAACACCGGGGAGCTGTTTTTT; CDR3 protein: CASSLLANTGELFF
J gene: TRBJ2-1; D gene: NA; V gene: TRBV7-9; clone size: few; CDR3 DNA: TGTGCCAGCAGCTTAATGCATGAGCAGTTCTTC; CDR3 protein: CASSLMHEQFF
J gene: TRBJ1-1; D gene: TRBD1; V gene: TRBV11-1; clone size: NA; CDR3 DNA: TGTGCCAGCAGCTACATAGCAGGGGGTAGCGCTGAAGCTTTCTTT; CDR3 protein: CASSYIAGGSAEAFF
J gene: TRBJ1-5; D gene: NA; V gene: TRBV18; clone size: few; CDR3 DNA: TGTGCCAGCTCAGCCAGGGAGGATAGTCAGCCCCAGCATTTT; CDR3 protein: CASSAREDSQPQHF
J gene: TRBJ2-5; D gene: TRBD2; V gene: TRBV5-1; clone size: NA; CDR3 DNA: TGCGCCAGCAGCGCTGGGCTAGCGGGGGCCTCAGAGACCCAGTACTTC; CDR3 protein: CASSAGLAGASETQYF
J gene: TRBJ1-2; D gene: NA; V gene: TRBV29-1; clone size: NA; CDR3 DNA: TGCAGCCATATTAAACCAGGGGATCATGGCTACACCTTC; CDR3 protein: CSHIKPGDHGYTF
J gene: TRBJ1-2; D gene: TRBD1; V gene: TRBV4-3; clone size: NA; CDR3 DNA: TGCGCCAGCAGCCAGTCACGGACAGGGAACTATGGCTACACCTTC; CDR3 protein: CASSQSRTGNYGYTF
J gene: TRBJ2-5; D gene: NA; V gene: TRBV5-1; clone size: NA; CDR3 DNA: TGCGCCAGCAGAGTGGGGGAGACCCAGTACTTC; CDR3 protein: CASRVGETQYF
J gene: TRBJ1-5; D gene: NA; V gene: TRBV14; clone size: few; CDR3 DNA: TGTGCCAGCAGCCAAGACAGGGTCGATCAGCCCCAGCATTTT; CDR3 protein: CASSQDRVDQPQHF
J gene: TRBJ2-1; D gene: NA; V gene: TRBV30; clone size: NA; CDR3 DNA: TGTGCCTGGAGTGTAAAGCAGTCGGATGAGCAGTTCTTC; CDR3 protein: CAWSVKQSDEQFF
J gene: TRBJ2-3; D gene: NA; V gene: TRBV28; clone size: few; CDR3 DNA: TGTGCCAGCAGTTCCACAAACAGGGACACAGATACGCAGTATTTT; CDR3 protein: CASSSTNRDTDTQYF
J gene: TRBJ2-4; D gene: TRBD2; V gene: TRBV5-4; clone size: few; CDR3 DNA: TGTGCCAGCAGCCCTAGACTAGCGGGGGTATCAGGTCCTTCGGGTCAGTACTTC; CDR3 protein: CASSPRLAGVSGPSGQYF
J gene: TRBJ1-1; D gene: NA; V gene: TRBV29-1; clone size: NA; CDR3 DNA: TGCAGCGTTGATAACGGGCATGAAGCTTTCTTT; CDR3 protein: CSVDNGHEAFF
J gene: TRBJ2-3; D gene: NA; V gene: TRBV7-2; clone size: NA; CDR3 DNA: TGTGCCAGCAGCTCAATGGCTCGGCAAGGCACAGATACGCAGTATTTT; CDR3 protein: CASSSMARQGTDTQYF